This T cell receptor (beta chain) was sequenced for a study of blood T cell repertoires in COVID-19. Note on this clone: This sample also contains other DNA sequences that code for the same CDR3.

The table came from immunoSEQ multiplex PCR; TCRdb's copy has only in-frame clones and leaves some out. The data contain around 270,000 clones, about 83% of them seen just once; the ten biggest clones take up about 1.6%. V lost 0 bases, J lost 0 bases, and 6 bases lay in between. Looked up from germline, CDR1 is GTSNPN and CDR2 is SVGIG (reference sequence). The CDR3 runs to 13 residues. The source material was peripheral blood. The chain carries TRBV30 and TRBJ2-7; D gene unclear. The receptor was isolated from a woman in her 40s who had recovered from COVID-19. Here the CDR3 reads CAWSVLSSYEQYF. CDR3 coding DNA: TGTGCCTGGAGTGTACTTAGCTCCTACGAGCAGTACTTC.